The 24 T cell receptor beta chains below all came from one sample that was sequenced in a study of blood T cell repertoires in COVID-19 (dated by TCRdb to 2018 to 2021). Library construction relied on the immunoSEQ multiplex PCR assay. Sourced from immuneACCESS, this table was stored by TCRdb with only in-frame sequences that have V and J called. A share of the clones is absent; for the studies checked, an unresolved V gene accounts for under half, and the remainder has no known explanation. This sample gives under 350,000 clones in total; approximately 82% of them show up just once. About 4.5% of the sample is held by the ten biggest clonotypes. The sample comprised peripheral blood. These receptors were taken from a man in his fifties or sixties who had recovered from COVID-19.

The rearrangement uses TRBV27 and TRBJ2-7, with 10 bases identical to TRBD1. With 0 bases clipped from V and 4 bases from J, the junction kept 3 bases outside the gene matches. CDR3 length: 15 amino acids. CDR1 and CDR2 (germline): MNHEY, SMNVEV (reference sequence). Here the CDR3 DNA reads TGTGCCAGCAGTTTATCGGGACAGGGGTTGTACGAGCAGTACTTC. This codes for CASSLSGQGLYEQYF.

V gene TRBV30 combines with J gene TRBJ1-1; 9 bases match TRBD1. Germline V gene lookup returns CDR1 GTSNPN and CDR2 SVGIG (reference sequence). The CDR3 totals 13 residues. V lost 5 bases, J lost 5 bases, and 6 bases stayed unmatched. CDR3: CAWGGQGWTEAFF. The CDR3 nucleotides are TGTGCCTGGGGGGGACAGGGTTGGACTGAAGCTTTCTTT.

This clone came up once. This chain links TRBV12-5 with TRBJ2-1; D not certain. This CDR3 spans 12 amino acids. Germline V lookup: CDR1 LGHNT, CDR2 FRNRAP. Trimming stripped 6 bases from V and 10 bases from J, with 13 bases between. The CDR3 DNA follows: TGTGCTAGTGGGCCGACTGGAAGCGAGCAGTTCTTC. Its protein is CASGPTGSEQFF. Full variable domain (rest looked up from reference TRBV12-5 and TRBJ2-1): DARVTQTPRHKVTEMGQEVTMRCQPILGHNTVFWYRQTMMQGLELLAYFRNRAPLDDSGMPKDRFSAEMPDATLATLKIQPSEPRDSAVYFCASGPTGSEQFFGPGTRLTVL.

The rearrangement uses TRBV20-1 and TRBJ1-2, with D unresolved. Germline-derived CDR1 and CDR2 are DFQATT and SNEGSKA (reference sequence). This CDR3 comprises 11 residues. V gave up 3 bases and J gave up 6 bases, with 8 bases separating them. The DNA of the CDR3 is TGCAGTGCTAGGCTCGGGGATGGCTACACCTTC. It specifies CSARLGDGYTF.

In nucleotides, the CDR3 is TGTGCCAGTAGTGCCCGGGACACTGGCAATGAGCAGTTCTTC. Amino acid sequence: CASSARDTGNEQFF. The chain links TRBV19 to TRBJ2-1; D perhaps matches TRBD1 (6 bases). CDR1 and CDR2 from the germline V gene are LNHDA and SQIVND (reference sequence). The V end was cut by 5 bases, the J end by 6 bases, with 14 bases between. CDR3 length equals 14 residues.

The gene calls are TRBV2 and TRBJ2-3; 12 nucleotides line up with TRBD2. From germline, CDR1 is SNHLY and CDR2 FYNNEI. Germline trimming cut 9 bases from V and 0 bases from J; bases unmatched to any gene: 4. The length of the CDR3 is 15 residues. This CDR3 is CASSLAGGSTDTQYF. The CDR3 DNA reads TGTGCCAGTTCTCTAGCGGGGGGGAGCACAGATACGCAGTATTTT.

On this clone: At one boundary the junction diverges from the germline segment, which might be a read error. The genes are TRBV7-9 and TRBJ2-5; D might be TRBD2 (5 bases). The germline CDR1 and CDR2 sequences are SEHNR and FQNEAQ (reference sequence). The CDR3 covers 14 residues. This CDR3 is CASSLGLASPGLDF. Written as DNA, the CDR3 is TGTGCCAGCAGCTTAGGGTTAGCCAGCCCGGGGTTAGACTTC.

CDR3 protein: CASGSINQPQHF. The CDR3 region has the DNA TGTGCCAGCGGGAGCATTAATCAGCCCCAGCATTTT. The chain uses TRBV7-9 and TRBJ1-5, with D uncertain. The germline CDR1 and CDR2 sequences are SEHNR and FQNEAQ (reference sequence). V was trimmed by 8 bases and J by 4 bases, leaving 9 bases between them. There are 12 residues in the CDR3.

This rearrangement joins TRBV7-2 to TRBJ2-3; TRBD1 is a possible D gene (6 bases). V lost 5 bases to trimming and J lost 6 bases, with 15 bases between them. CDR1 is SGHTA, CDR2 FQGNSA, per germline. CDR3 length: 14 amino acids. The CDR3: CASSPGQPWDTQYF. In nucleotides, the CDR3 is TGTGCCAGCAGCCCAGGACAGCCGTGGGATACGCAGTATTTT.

The rearrangement links TRBV5-1 to TRBJ2-7; perhaps TRBD1 as D (6 bases). Germline V gives CDR1 SGHRS, CDR2 YFSETQ. This CDR3 has 15 residues. Trimming took 0 bases from V and 2 from J, leaving 12 bases between them. The CDR3 region has the DNA TGCGCCAGCAGCTTGGATGGGACACGTACCTACGAGCAGTACTTC. Translation: CASSLDGTRTYEQYF.

The gene calls are TRBV18 and TRBJ1-3; D might be TRBD1 (5 bases). V gave up 4 bases and J gave up 1 base, with 23 bases separating them. The CDR3 sequence is 19 residues long. Germline V lookup: CDR1 KGHSH, CDR2 LQKENI. CDR3 region: CASSQFPLSGSSSGNTIYF. The CDR3 DNA follows: TGTGCCAGCTCACAATTTCCGCTATCAGGGTCGTCTTCTGGAAACACCATATATTTT.

The gene calls are TRBV2 and TRBJ2-3; D call uncertain. Germline V gene lookup returns CDR1 SNHLY and CDR2 FYNNEI. Trimming pared 2 bases from V and 8 bases from J, leaving 11 bases between. There are 13 residues in the CDR3. The DNA for the CDR3 is TGTGCCAGCAGTGAAAGCCCCACCGCTACGCAGTATTTT. Protein product: CASSESPTATQYF.

This sequence joins TRBV5-1 and TRBJ2-7, with D tentatively TRBD2 (5 bases). The CDR3 extends over 15 amino acids. CDR1 SGHRS and CDR2 YFSETQ come from the germline V gene. V lost 0 bases and J lost 5, with 15 bases in between. CDR3 sequence reads: CASSLGLGDSHEQYF. Here the CDR3 DNA reads TGCGCCAGCAGCTTGGGTCTGGGAGATAGCCACGAGCAGTACTTC. Full variable domain (rest looked up from reference TRBV5-1 and TRBJ2-7): KAGVTQTPRYLIKTRGQQVTLSCSPISGHRSVSWYQQTPGQGLQFLFEYFSETQRNKGNFPGRFSGRQFSNSRSEMNVSTLELGDSALYLCASSLGLGDSHEQYFGPGTRLTVT.

The rearrangement links TRBV19 to TRBJ1-1; D is uncertain. The CDR3 is 13 amino acids. Germline values: CDR1 LNHDA, CDR2 SQIVND (reference sequence). Trimming removed 4 bases at V and 1 base at J, with 7 bases between. The DNA for the CDR3 is TGTGCCAGTAGTACTACGGGGAACACTGAAGCTTTCTTT. Translation: CASSTTGNTEAFF.

This CDR3 reads CASSDDRVSYGYTF. In DNA form, the CDR3 reads TGTGCCAGCAGTGACGACAGGGTCTCCTATGGCTACACCTTC. V is TRBV2 and J is TRBJ1-2, with TRBD1 matching 7 bases. Germline V lookup: CDR1 SNHLY, CDR2 FYNNEI. The CDR3 is made up of 14 amino acids. V was pared by 3 bases and J by 4 bases, with 5 bases of the junction left unmatched.

V and J are TRBV2 and TRBJ1-4; 7 positions agree with TRBD1. CDR3 size: 13 residues. Trimming cost V 7 bases and J 7 bases; bases outside gene matches: 6. Germline V CDR1 and CDR2: SNHLY, FYNNEI. The CDR3 sequence: CASNRNRGEKLFF. CDR3 coding DNA: TGTGCCAGCAATAGAAACAGGGGTGAAAAACTGTTTTTT.

This clone was seen just once. The chain is built from TRBV4-1 and TRBJ2-7, with D perhaps matching TRBD2 (6 bases). In germline, CDR1 is MGHRA, CDR2 YSYEKL. With 0 bases removed from V and 7 bases from J, the gap between germline ends came to 19 bases. CDR3 length: 16 amino acids. DNA of the CDR3: TGCGCCAGCAGCCAAGAAGCCGCGCGGAACGCGGGGGAGCAGTACTTC. Translated: CASSQEAARNAGEQYF.

The chain carries TRBV21-1 and TRBJ2-7; the listed D gene, TRBD2, was not tested against the DNA. TRBV21-1 is termed a pseudogene. There are 15 residues in the CDR3. The CDR3 spells CASSRLAGGWYEQYF. The CDR3 DNA is TGTGCCAGCAGCCGACTAGCGGGAGGTTGGTACGAGCAGTACTTC.

The chain is built from TRBV9 and TRBJ2-1, with 12 bases aligning to TRBD2. V was pared by 3 bases and J by 0 bases, with 13 bases of the junction left unmatched. The CDR3 is 20 residues long. Germline V gene data show CDR1 as SGDLS and CDR2 as YYNGEE. CDR3 loop: CASSASGTSGRYSSYNEQFF. The CDR3 DNA sequence: TGTGCCAGCAGCGCCTCCGGGACTAGCGGGCGGTACAGCTCCTACAATGAGCAGTTCTTC.

This clone was seen more than once but under ten times. This chain connects TRBV2 to TRBJ1-5, with D perhaps matching TRBD1 (6 bases). The CDR3 has 13 amino acids. Germline V CDR1 and CDR2: SNHLY, FYNNEI. The ends were cut back, 3 bases at V and 6 bases at J, with 9 bases in the middle. The CDR3 region is CASSDRGSQPQHF. Written as DNA, the CDR3 is TGTGCCAGCAGTGACAGGGGCAGTCAGCCCCAGCATTTT.

The rearrangement links TRBV6-6 to TRBJ1-6, with D unresolved. The ends were cut back, 2 bases at V and 5 bases at J, with 13 bases in the middle. The CDR3 loop spans 16 amino acids. In germline, CDR1 is MNHNY, CDR2 SVGAGI (reference sequence). The CDR3 DNA reads as TGTGCCAGCAGTTACAGTGTTGGCGGGAATAATTCACCCCTCCACTTT. Its translation: CASSYSVGGNNSPLHF.

The chain recombines TRBV3-1 (or the pseudogene TRBV3-2) with TRBJ2-7; weak D call: TRBD2 (5 bases). This CDR3 contains 15 residues. Germline V gives CDR1 LGHDT, CDR2 YNNKEL (reference sequence). The V end was cut by 1 base, the J end by 3 bases, with 13 bases between. CDR3 coding DNA: TGTGCCAGCAGCCAAGCGCCTGGAGGTGGCTACGAGCAGTACTTC. Translated: CASSQAPGGGYEQYF.

The chain employs TRBV19 and TRBJ2-5; TRBD2 might be the D (5 bases). V was pared by 6 bases and J by 5 bases, with 13 bases between. The V gene's germline CDR1 is LNHDA and CDR2 SQIVND (reference sequence). The CDR3 has 13 residues. This CDR3 is CASSMEVRETQYF. CDR3 nucleotides: TGTGCCAGTAGCATGGAGGTTCGGGAGACCCAGTACTTC.

The V gene is TRBV28, the J gene TRBJ2-7; 7 bases agree with TRBD1. Trimming removed 6 bases from V and 2 bases from J; junction bases left unmatched: 10. The germline gives CDR1 MDHEN, CDR2 SYDVKM. CDR3 size: 15 residues. CDR3 sequence (DNA): TGTGCCAGCAGACCAGGGGGTGTGAATACCTACGAGCAGTACTTC. Its protein is CASRPGGVNTYEQYF. The full variable domain, in which reference TRBV28 and TRBJ2-7 provide the parts outside the CDR3, is DVKVTQSSRYLVKRTGEKVFLECVQDMDHENMFWYRQDPGLGLRLIYFSYDVKMKEKGDIPEGYSVSREKKERFSLILESASTNQTSMYLCASRPGGVNTYEQYFGPGTRLTVT.